This TCR beta chain came from a study of neurological immune-mediated disorders. Whole-study results and caveats: Phylogenetic grouping assigned the repertoires of 18 of 34 multiple sclerosis patients to a single related-CDR3 cluster, which may represent a signature.

Each TCR transcript was tagged with a 10-nucleotide random UMI during 5'RACE. TCRdb re-called the 5' RACE reads through MiXCR, storing one row per CDR3 protein. The sample lists roughly 76,000 distinct CDR3 sequences, 3.2% occurring once. This clonotype was observed a handful of times. Its antigen is still unknown. This may be a read error, as it is one base from a much larger clone. The CDR3 is 12 residues long. Per germline, CDR1 MNHEY and CDR2 SVGEGT. Sequenced: PBMCs. The chain is built from TRBV6-2 or TRBV6-3 and TRBJ2-7; D uncertain. The TCR comes from a woman in her forties or fifties with multiple sclerosis. CDR3 residues: CDSSLKVYEQYF. The CDR3 DNA sequence: TGTGACAGCAGTTTAAAAGTCTACGAGCAGTACTTC.